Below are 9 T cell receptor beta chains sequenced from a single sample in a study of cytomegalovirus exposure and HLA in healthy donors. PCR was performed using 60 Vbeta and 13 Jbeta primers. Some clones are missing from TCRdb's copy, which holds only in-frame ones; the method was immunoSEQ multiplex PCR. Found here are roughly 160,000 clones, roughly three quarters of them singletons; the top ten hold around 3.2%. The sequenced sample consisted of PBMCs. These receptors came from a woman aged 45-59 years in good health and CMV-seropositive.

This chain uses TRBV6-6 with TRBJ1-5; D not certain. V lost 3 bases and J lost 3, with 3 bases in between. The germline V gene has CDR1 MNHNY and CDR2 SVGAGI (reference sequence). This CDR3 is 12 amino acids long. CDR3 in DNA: TGTGCCAGCAGTTATCTCAATCAGCCCCAGCATTTT. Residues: CASSYLNQPQHF.

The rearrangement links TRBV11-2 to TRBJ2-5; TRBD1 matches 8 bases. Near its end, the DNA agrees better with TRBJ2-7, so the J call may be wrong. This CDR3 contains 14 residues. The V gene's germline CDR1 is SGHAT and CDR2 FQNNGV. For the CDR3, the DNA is TGTGCCAGCGGAGACAGGGGATCCATTTCCGAGCAGTACTTC. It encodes CASGDRGSISEQYF.

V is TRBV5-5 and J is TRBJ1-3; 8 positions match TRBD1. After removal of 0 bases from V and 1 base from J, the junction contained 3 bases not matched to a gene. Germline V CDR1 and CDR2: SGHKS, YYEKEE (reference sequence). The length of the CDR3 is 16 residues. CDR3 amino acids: CASSLGQGSSGNTIYF. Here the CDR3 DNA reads TGTGCCAGCAGCTTGGGACAGGGGAGTTCTGGAAACACCATATATTTT.

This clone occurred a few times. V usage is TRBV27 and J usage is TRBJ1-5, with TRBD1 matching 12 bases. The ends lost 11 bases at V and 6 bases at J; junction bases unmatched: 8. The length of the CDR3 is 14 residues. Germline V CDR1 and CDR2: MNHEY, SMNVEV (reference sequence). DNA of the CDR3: TGTGCCTCTCGGTCGGGACAGGGGGCTCAGCCCCAGCATTTT. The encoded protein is CASRSGQGAQPQHF.

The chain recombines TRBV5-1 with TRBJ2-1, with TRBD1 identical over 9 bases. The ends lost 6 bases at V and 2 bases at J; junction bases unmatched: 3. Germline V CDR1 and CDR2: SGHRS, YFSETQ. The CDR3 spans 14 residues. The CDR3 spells CASNRDRAYNEQFF. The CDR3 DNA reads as TGCGCCAGCAACCGGGACAGGGCCTACAATGAGCAGTTCTTC.

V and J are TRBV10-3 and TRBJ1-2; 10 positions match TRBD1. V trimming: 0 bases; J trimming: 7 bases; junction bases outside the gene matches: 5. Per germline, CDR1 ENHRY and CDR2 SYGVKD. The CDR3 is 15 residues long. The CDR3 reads CAISESETGGRGYTF. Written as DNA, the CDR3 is TGTGCCATCAGTGAGTCTGAGACAGGGGGCCGTGGCTACACCTTC.

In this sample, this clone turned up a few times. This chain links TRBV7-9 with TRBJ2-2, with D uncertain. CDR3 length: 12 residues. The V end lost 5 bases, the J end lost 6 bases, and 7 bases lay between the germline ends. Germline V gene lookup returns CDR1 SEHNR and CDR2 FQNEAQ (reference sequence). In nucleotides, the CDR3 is TGTGCCAGCAGCCCTGGCTCCGGGGAGCTGTTTTTT. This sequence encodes CASSPGSGELFF. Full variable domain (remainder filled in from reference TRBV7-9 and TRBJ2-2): DTGVSQNPRHKITKRGQNVTFRCDPISEHNRLYWYRQTLGQGPEFLTYFQNEAQLEKSRLLSDRFSAERPKGSFSTLEIQRTEQGDSAMYLCASSPGSGELFFGEGSRLTVL.

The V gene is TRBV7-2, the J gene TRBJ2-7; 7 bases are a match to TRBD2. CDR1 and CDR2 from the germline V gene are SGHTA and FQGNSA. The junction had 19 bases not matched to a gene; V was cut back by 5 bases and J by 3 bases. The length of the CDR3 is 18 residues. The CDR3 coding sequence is TGTGCCAGCAGCCAAGACCCTGGTACATGGACTAGGGTCTACGAGCAGTACTTC. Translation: CASSQDPGTWTRVYEQYF.

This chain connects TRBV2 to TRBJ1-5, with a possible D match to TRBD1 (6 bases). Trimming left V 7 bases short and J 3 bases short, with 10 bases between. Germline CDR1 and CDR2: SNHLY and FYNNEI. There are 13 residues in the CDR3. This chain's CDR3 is CASKRTVNQPQHF. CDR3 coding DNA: TGTGCCAGCAAGAGGACAGTCAATCAGCCCCAGCATTTT.